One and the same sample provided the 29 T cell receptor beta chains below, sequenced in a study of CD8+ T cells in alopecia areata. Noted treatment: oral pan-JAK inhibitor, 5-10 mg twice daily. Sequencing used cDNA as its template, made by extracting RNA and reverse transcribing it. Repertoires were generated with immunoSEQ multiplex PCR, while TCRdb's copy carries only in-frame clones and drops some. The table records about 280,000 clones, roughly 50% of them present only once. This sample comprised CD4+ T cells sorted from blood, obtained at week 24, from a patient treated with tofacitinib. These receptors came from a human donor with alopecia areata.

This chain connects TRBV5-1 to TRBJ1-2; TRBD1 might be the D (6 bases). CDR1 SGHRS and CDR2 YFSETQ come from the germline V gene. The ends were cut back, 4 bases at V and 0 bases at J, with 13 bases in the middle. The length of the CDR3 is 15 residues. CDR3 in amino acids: CASSLGDKANYGYTF. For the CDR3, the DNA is TGCGCCAGCAGCCTTGGGGACAAAGCTAACTATGGCTACACCTTC. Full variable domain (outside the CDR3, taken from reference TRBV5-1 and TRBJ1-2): KAGVTQTPRYLIKTRGQQVTLSCSPISGHRSVSWYQQTPGQGLQFLFEYFSETQRNKGNFPGRFSGRQFSNSRSEMNVSTLELGDSALYLCASSLGDKANYGYTFGSGTRLTVV.

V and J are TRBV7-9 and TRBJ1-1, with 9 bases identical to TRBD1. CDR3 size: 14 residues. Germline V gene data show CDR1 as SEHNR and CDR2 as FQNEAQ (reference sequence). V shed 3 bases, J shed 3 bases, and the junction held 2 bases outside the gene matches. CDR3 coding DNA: TGTGCCAGCAGCTTGGACAGGGGATACACTGAAGCTTTCTTT. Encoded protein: CASSLDRGYTEAFF.

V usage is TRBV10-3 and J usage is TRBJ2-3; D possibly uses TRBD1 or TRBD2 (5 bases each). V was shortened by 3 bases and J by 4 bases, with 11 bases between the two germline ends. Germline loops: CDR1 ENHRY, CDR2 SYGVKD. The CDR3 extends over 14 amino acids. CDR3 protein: CAISEGTPPDTQYF. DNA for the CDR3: TGTGCCATCAGTGAAGGGACCCCCCCAGATACGCAGTATTTT.

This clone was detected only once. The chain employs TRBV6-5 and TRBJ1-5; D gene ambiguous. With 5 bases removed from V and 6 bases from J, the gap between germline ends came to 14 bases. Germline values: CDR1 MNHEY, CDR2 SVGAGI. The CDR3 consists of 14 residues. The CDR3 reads CASSPERVVQPQHF. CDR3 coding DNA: TGTGCCAGCAGTCCCGAGCGGGTAGTTCAGCCCCAGCATTTT.

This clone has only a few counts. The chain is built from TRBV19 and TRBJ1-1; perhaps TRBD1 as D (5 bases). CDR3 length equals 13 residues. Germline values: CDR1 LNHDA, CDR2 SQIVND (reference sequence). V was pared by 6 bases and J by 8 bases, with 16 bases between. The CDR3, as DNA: TGTGCCAGTAGGATCGCGGGACGGGAAGAAGCTTTCTTT. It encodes CASRIAGREEAFF. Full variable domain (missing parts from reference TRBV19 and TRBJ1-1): DGGITQSPKYLFRKEGQNVTLSCEQNLNHDAMYWYRQDPGQGLRLIYYSQIVNDFQKGDIAEGYSVSREKKESFPLTVTSAQKNPTAFYLCASRIAGREEAFFGQGTRLTVV.

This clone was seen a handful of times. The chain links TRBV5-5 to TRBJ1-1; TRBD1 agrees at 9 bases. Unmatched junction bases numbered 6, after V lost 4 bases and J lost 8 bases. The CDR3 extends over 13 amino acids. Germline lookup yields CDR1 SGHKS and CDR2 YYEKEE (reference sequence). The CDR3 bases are TGTGCCAGCAGCGCGGGACAGGGTTCGGAAGCTTTCTTT. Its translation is CASSAGQGSEAFF.

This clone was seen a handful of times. The CDR3, as DNA: TGTGCCTGGAGTGTCCCAGCCGCGTCCCCTAATGAGCAGTTCTTC. As protein: CAWSVPAASPNEQFF. The chain links TRBV30 to TRBJ2-1; D call uncertain. Per germline, CDR1 GTSNPN and CDR2 SVGIG (reference sequence). This CDR3 is 15 amino acids long. V lost 0 bases and J lost 7, with 16 bases in between.

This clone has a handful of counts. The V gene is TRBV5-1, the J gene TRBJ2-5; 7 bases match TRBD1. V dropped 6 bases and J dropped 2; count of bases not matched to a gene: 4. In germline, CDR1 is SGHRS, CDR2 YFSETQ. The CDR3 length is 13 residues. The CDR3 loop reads CASTKDRQETQYF. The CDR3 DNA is TGCGCCAGCACCAAGGACAGGCAAGAGACCCAGTACTTC. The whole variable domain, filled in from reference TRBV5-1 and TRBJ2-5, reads KAGVTQTPRYLIKTRGQQVTLSCSPISGHRSVSWYQQTPGQGLQFLFEYFSETQRNKGNFPGRFSGRQFSNSRSEMNVSTLELGDSALYLCASTKDRQETQYFGPGTRLLVL.

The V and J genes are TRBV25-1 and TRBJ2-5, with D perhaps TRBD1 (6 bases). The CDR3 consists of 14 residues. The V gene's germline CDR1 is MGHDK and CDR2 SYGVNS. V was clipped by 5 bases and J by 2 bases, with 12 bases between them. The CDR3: CASSSSRGQETQYF. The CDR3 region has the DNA TGTGCCAGCAGTTCATCCAGGGGACAAGAGACCCAGTACTTC.

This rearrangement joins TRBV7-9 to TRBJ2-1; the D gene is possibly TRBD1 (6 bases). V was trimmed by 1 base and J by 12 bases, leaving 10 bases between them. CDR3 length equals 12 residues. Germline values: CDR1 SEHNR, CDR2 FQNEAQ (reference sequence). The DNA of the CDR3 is TGTGCCAGCAGCTTAGAGGGGGTCGGGCAGTTCTTC. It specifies CASSLEGVGQFF. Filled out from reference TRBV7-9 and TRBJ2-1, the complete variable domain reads DTGVSQNPRHKITKRGQNVTFRCDPISEHNRLYWYRQTLGQGPEFLTYFQNEAQLEKSRLLSDRFSAERPKGSFSTLEIQRTEQGDSAMYLCASSLEGVGQFFGPGTRLTVL.

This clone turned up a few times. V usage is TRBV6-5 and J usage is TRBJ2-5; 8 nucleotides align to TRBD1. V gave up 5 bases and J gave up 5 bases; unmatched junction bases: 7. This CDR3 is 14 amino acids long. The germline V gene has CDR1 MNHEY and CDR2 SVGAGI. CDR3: CASSGGQGWETQYF. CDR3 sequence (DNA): TGTGCCAGCAGTGGAGGACAGGGATGGGAGACCCAGTACTTC.

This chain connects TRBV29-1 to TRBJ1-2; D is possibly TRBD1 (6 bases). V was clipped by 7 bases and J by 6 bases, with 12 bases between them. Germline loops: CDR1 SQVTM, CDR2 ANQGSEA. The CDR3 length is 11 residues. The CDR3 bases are TGCAGCGCTATAACAGGGAATGGCTACACCTTC. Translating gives CSAITGNGYTF.

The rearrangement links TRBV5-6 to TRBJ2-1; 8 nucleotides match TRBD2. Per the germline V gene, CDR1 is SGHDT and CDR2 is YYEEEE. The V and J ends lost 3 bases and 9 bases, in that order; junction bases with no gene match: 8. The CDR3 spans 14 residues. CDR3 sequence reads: CASSSQRGSSEQFF. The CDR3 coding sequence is TGTGCCAGCAGCTCCCAGCGGGGGAGCAGTGAGCAGTTCTTC.

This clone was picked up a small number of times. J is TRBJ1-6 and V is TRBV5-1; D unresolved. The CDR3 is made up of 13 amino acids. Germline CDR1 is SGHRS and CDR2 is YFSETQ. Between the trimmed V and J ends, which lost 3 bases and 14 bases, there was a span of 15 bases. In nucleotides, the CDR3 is TGCGCCAGCAGCTCCCCCGGAATGGTATCCCTCCACTTT. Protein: CASSSPGMVSLHF.

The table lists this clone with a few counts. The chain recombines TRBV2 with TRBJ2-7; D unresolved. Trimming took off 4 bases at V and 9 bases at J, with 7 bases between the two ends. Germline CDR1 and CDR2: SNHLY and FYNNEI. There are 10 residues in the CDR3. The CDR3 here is CASSGLGQYF. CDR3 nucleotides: TGTGCCAGCAGTGGATTAGGGCAGTACTTC.

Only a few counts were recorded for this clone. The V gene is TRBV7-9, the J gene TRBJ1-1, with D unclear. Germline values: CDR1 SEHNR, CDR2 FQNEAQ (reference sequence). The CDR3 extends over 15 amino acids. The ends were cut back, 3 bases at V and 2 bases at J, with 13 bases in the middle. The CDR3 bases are TGTGCCAGCAGCTTTAACTCGGGGAGTAACACTGAAGCTTTCTTT. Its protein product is CASSFNSGSNTEAFF.

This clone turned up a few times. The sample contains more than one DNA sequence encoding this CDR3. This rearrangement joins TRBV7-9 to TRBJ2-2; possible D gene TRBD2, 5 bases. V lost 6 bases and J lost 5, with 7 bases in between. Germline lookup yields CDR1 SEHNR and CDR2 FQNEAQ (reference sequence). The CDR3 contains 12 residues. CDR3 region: CASSRDTGELFF. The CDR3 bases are TGTGCCAGCAGTCGGGATACCGGGGAGCTGTTTTTT.

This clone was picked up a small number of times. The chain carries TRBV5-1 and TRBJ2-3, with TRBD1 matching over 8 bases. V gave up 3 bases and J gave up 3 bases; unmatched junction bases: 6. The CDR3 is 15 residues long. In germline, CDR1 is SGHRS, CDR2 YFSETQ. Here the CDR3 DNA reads TGCGCCAGCAGCTCCTCAGGGGGCAGGACAGATACGCAGTATTTT. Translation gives CASSSSGGRTDTQYF.

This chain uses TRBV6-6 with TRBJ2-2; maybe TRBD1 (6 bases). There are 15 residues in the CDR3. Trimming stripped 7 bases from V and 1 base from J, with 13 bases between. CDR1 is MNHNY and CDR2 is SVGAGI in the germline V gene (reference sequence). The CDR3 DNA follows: TGTGCCAGCAAAGAACAGGGCCTGAACACCGGGGAGCTGTTTTTT. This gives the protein CASKEQGLNTGELFF.

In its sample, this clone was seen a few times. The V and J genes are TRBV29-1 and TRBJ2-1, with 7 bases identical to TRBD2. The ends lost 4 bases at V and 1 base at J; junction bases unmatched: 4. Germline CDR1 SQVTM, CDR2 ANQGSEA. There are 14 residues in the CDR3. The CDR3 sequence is CSVAELASYNEQFF. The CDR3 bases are TGCAGCGTTGCGGAACTAGCGTCCTACAATGAGCAGTTCTTC.

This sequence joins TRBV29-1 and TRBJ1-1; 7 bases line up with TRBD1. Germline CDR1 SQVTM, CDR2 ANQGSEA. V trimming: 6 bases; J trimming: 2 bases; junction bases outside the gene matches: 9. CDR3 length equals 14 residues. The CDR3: CSVGAGTANTEAFF. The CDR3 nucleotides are TGCAGCGTGGGAGCCGGGACAGCCAACACTGAAGCTTTCTTT.

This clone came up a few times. CDR3 amino acids: CSVGGATNTGELFF. The CDR3 DNA is TGCAGCGTTGGCGGAGCCACGAACACCGGGGAGCTGTTTTTT. The chain couples TRBV29-1 to TRBJ2-2; D is undetermined. CDR3 length: 14 amino acids. Trimming stripped 4 bases from V and 0 bases from J, with 9 bases between. The V gene's germline CDR1 is SQVTM and CDR2 ANQGSEA.

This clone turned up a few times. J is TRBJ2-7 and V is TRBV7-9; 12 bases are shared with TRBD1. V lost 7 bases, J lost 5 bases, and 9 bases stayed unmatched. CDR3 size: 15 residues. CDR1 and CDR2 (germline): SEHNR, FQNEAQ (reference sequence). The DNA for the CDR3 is TGTGCCAGCATCCCCTGGGGACAGGGGGCTGACGAGCAGTACTTC. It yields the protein CASIPWGQGADEQYF.

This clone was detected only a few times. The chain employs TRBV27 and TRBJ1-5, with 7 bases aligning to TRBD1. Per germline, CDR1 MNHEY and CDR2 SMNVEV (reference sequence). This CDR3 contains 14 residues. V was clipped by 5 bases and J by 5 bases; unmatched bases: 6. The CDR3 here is CASSGRGDHQPQHF. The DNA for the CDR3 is TGTGCCAGCAGTGGCAGGGGGGACCATCAGCCCCAGCATTTT.

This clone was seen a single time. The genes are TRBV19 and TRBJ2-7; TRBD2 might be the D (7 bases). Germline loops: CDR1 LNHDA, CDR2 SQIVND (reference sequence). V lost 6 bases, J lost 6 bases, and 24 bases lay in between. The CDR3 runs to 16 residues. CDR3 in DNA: TGTGCCAGTAGCCGCCCCAGTGGGGGGGGCCCAACCGAGCAGTACTTC. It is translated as CASSRPSGGGPTEQYF.

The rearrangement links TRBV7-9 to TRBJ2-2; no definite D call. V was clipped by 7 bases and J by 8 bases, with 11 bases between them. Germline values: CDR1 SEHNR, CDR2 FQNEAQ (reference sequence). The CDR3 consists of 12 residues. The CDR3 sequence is CASNVKRGELFF. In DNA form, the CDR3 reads TGTGCCAGCAACGTCAAAAGAGGGGAGCTGTTTTTT. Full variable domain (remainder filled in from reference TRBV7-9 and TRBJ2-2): DTGVSQNPRHKITKRGQNVTFRCDPISEHNRLYWYRQTLGQGPEFLTYFQNEAQLEKSRLLSDRFSAERPKGSFSTLEIQRTEQGDSAMYLCASNVKRGELFFGEGSRLTVL.

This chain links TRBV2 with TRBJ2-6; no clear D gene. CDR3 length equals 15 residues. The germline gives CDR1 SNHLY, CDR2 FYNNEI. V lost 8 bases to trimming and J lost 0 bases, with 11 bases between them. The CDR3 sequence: CASVFDVSGANVLTF. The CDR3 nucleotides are TGTGCCAGCGTTTTCGACGTCTCTGGGGCCAACGTCCTGACTTTC.

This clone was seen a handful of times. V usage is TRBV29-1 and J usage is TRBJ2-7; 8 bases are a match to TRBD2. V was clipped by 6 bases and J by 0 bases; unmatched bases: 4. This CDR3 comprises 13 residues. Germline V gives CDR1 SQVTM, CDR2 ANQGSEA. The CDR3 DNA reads TGCAGCGTCCACAGCGGGGGCTCCTACGAGCAGTACTTC. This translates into CSVHSGGSYEQYF.

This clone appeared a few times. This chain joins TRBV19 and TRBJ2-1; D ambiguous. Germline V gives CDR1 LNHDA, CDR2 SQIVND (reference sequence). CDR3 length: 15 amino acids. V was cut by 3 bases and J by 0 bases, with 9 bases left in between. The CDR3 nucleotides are TGTGCCAGTAGTATGGGTCTGAGCTCCTACAATGAGCAGTTCTTC. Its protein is CASSMGLSSYNEQFF.